This T cell receptor beta chain stems from a study of vaccination effects on CD4 cells after COVID-19. Study-wide results and caveats: Convalescent patients were scarce in the study, and it lacked early post-infection timepoints. Whether induced by infection or by vaccine, clones showed marked clonal contraction late after vaccination.

Regarding this clone: Its specificity is unknown.

Antigen-specific CD4+ T cells were first expanded with viral peptide pools by the ViraFEST assay and only then sequenced. Subsequent to a culture period of more than 8 days, CD4+ T cells were isolated. Everyone in the study got two shots of either the BNT162b2 or mRNA-1273 vaccine. This CDR3 comprises 12 residues. Germline V lookup: CDR1 WSHSY, CDR2 SAAADI. V was pared by 6 bases and J by 3 bases, with 1 base of the junction left unmatched. Produced via immunoSEQ multiplex PCR; TCRdb's table is partial and in-frame only. This table has 20,000 to 30,000 clones, 60% to 80% appearing once. The chain couples TRBV10-2 to TRBJ2-5; 7 nucleotides line up with TRBD2. The specimen comprised CD4+ T cells from PBMCs cultured with SARS-CoV-2 spike peptides, sampled after COVID-19 vaccination. The sequence derives from a human donor who received a COVID-19 vaccine. Some clones in this sample may be carry-over from other donors' samples. For the CDR3, the DNA is TGCGCCAGCAGGAGCGGGGAAGAGACCCAGTACTTC. Translated, it gives CASRSGEETQYF.